These 7 T cell receptor beta chains were sequenced from one sample in a study of cytomegalovirus exposure and HLA in healthy donors. PCR involved 60 Vbeta and 13 Jbeta primers. Assay used: immunoSEQ multiplex PCR; TCRdb lists only in-frame clones, some missing. Of under 200,000 clones detected, about three quarters appear once; the ten largest clones hold approximately 1.4%. The sequenced sample consisted of PBMCs. The source of these receptors is a man younger than 35 in good health and CMV-seronegative.

This chain links TRBV5-1 with TRBJ1-6, with unresolved D. This CDR3 spans 13 amino acids. Germline V gives CDR1 SGHRS, CDR2 YFSETQ. Trimming shortened V by 7 bases and J by 7 bases, and 12 bases separated the two germline ends. This CDR3 is CASCDLKNSPLHF. In nucleotides, the CDR3 is TGCGCCAGCTGTGACTTAAAGAATTCACCCCTCCACTTT.

Worth noting for this clone: An end of the junction differs from the germline gene, which may be a read error. The chain employs TRBV7-9 and TRBJ1-4; D possibly corresponds to TRBD1 (6 bases). Per the germline V gene, CDR1 is SEHNR and CDR2 is FQNEAQ (reference sequence). The CDR3 loop spans 12 amino acids. As DNA, the CDR3 is TGTTCCAGCACCAGGGGAGATGAAAAACTGTTTTTT. It encodes CSSTRGDEKLFF.

The V call is TRBV7-9, the J call TRBJ2-7; 8 bases are shared with TRBD1. The CDR3 totals 16 residues. Losses at the gene ends were 4 bases for V and 2 bases for J; bases not matched to a gene: 10. CDR1 is SEHNR, CDR2 FQNEAQ, per germline (reference sequence). Here the CDR3 DNA reads TGTGCCAGCAGCTCCCTCTCAGGGGGCCCACCCTACGAGCAGTACTTC. This gives the protein CASSSLSGGPPYEQYF.

The chain uses TRBV6-5 and TRBJ2-7, with TRBD2 matching over 14 bases. Trimming removed 4 bases from V and 3 bases from J; junction bases left unmatched: 5. The CDR3 totals 16 residues. CDR1 and CDR2 (germline): MNHEY, SVGAGI. CDR3 residues: CASSSPGLAGDYEQYF. DNA of the CDR3: TGTGCCAGCAGTTCTCCGGGACTAGCGGGAGACTACGAGCAGTACTTC.

The CDR3 DNA sequence: TGTGCCAGCAGCCCCCTAGCGGGAGCGATCACAGATACGCAGTATTTT. It codes for CASSPLAGAITDTQYF. The chain links TRBV7-2 to TRBJ2-3; 10 bases map to TRBD2. In germline, CDR1 is SGHTA, CDR2 FQGNSA. There are 16 residues in the CDR3. V shed 5 bases, J shed 2 bases, and the junction held 7 bases outside the gene matches.

This clone was seen more than once but under ten times. The V and J genes are TRBV5-4 and TRBJ2-1; 10 bases are shared with TRBD2. Germline values: CDR1 SGHNT, CDR2 YYREEE (reference sequence). V trimming: 4 bases; J trimming: 2 bases; junction bases outside the gene matches: 18. The CDR3 loop spans 20 amino acids. CDR3 sequence reads: CASSSGTSGKTYSPYNEQFF. The CDR3 bases are TGTGCCAGCAGCAGCGGTACTAGCGGGAAAACCTATTCCCCCTACAATGAGCAGTTCTTC. Full variable domain (outside the CDR3, taken from reference TRBV5-4 and TRBJ2-1): ETGVTQSPTHLIKTRGQQVTLRCSSQSGHNTVSWYQQALGQGPQFIFQYYREEENGRGNFPPRFSGLQFPNYSSELNVNALELDDSALYLCASSSGTSGKTYSPYNEQFFGPGTRLTVL.

V is TRBV28 and J is TRBJ1-4; D is ambiguous. Trimming took off 5 bases at V and 16 bases at J, with 20 bases between the two ends. CDR3 length equals 13 residues. CDR1 and CDR2 from the germline V gene are MDHEN and SYDVKM. The DNA for the CDR3 is TGTGCCAGCAGTCCCCTATATCCACCTACGCGGTTTTTT. Translated, it gives CASSPLYPPTRFF. Complete variable domain (other parts from reference TRBV28 and TRBJ1-4): DVKVTQSSRYLVKRTGEKVFLECVQDMDHENMFWYRQDPGLGLRLIYFSYDVKMKEKGDIPEGYSVSREKKERFSLILESASTNQTSMYLCASSPLYPPTRFFGSGTQLSVL.